The rows below give T cell receptor beta chains drawn from one sample of a study of T cells in Graves' hyperthyroidism and ophthalmopathy. TCRdb ran MiXCR on the multiplex PCR reads and lists one entry per CDR3 protein. Of hundreds of thousands of distinct CDR3 sequences in the sample, approximately 14% were seen once. Sequenced: blood. Receptors originate from a woman aged 50 to 65 with Graves' ophthalmopathy. CDR3s include the opening cysteine and the closing phenylalanine or tryptophan. The order of the fields is V gene, D gene, J gene, clone size, CDR3 DNA, CDR3 protein. The D gene is left open where the match is weak. Not every row has a clone size; where given, it reads once, few, many or a size class.

TRBV20-1,TRBD1,TRBJ1-5,many,TGCAGTGCTAGACCTGTGACAGGGTTGGTTTATAGCAATCAGCCCCAGCATTTT,CSARPVTGLVYSNQPQHF
TRBV7-3,-,TRBJ1-1,many,TGTGCCAGCAGCTTTTCAGGGTCAGGTGAAGCTTTCTTT,CASSFSGSGEAFF
TRBV6-1,-,TRBJ2-6,few,TGTGCCAGCAGTGAATCGCTCCCAGGGTTTGGGGCCAACGTCCTGACTTTC,CASSESLPGFGANVLTF
TRBV11-2,TRBD2,TRBJ2-3,many,TGTGCCAGCAGCCCCATTAGCGGGAGAAGTTCAGATACGCAGTATTTT,CASSPISGRSSDTQYF
TRBV6-2/TRBV6-3,-,TRBJ2-7,few,TGTGCCAGCAGTTACTCGAGAGGGGCCGAGCAGTACTTC,CASSYSRGAEQYF
TRBV7-2,TRBD1,TRBJ2-3,few,TGTGCCAGCAGCTTAGTTGGAACAGGGGACGGCACAGATACGCAGTATTTT,CASSLVGTGDGTDTQYF
TRBV7-3,TRBD2,TRBJ2-7,-,TGTGCCAGCACCCTGACTAGCGGGAGTGAGACCGAGCAGTACTTC,CASTLTSGSETEQYF
TRBV18,-,TRBJ1-3,-,TGTGCCAGCTCGCCCCGGACATCTGGAAACACCATATATTTT,CASSPRTSGNTIYF
TRBV6-2/TRBV6-3,-,TRBJ1-1,many,TGTGCCAGCAGTTACGGAGAGGGAGCTTTCTTT,CASSYGEGAFF
TRBV12-3/TRBV12-4,-,TRBJ1-1,many,TGTGCCAGCAGTTTTAGGGACATGAACACTGAAGCTTTCTTT,CASSFRDMNTEAFF
TRBV3-1,TRBD2,TRBJ2-3,many,TGTGCCAGCAGCCACATGGCGGGAGATGATACGCAGTATTTT,CASSHMAGDDTQYF
TRBV7-2,-,TRBJ1-2,many,TGTGCCAGCAGCCCCCTCGGGGGGTGGAACTATGGCTACACCTTC,CASSPLGGWNYGYTF
TRBV11-2,TRBD2,TRBJ2-2,many,TGTGCCAGCAGACCTATAGCGGGAGCCCACACCGGGGAGCTGTTTTTT,CASRPIAGAHTGELFF
TRBV29-1,-,TRBJ2-7,many,TGCAGCGTTCGCAGAGGTGCTTACGAGCAGTACTTC,CSVRRGAYEQYF
TRBV7-9,-,TRBJ2-1,many,TGTGCCAGCAGCTTAGATGAGAGGGCGGGGAATGAGCAGTTCTTC,CASSLDERAGNEQFF
TRBV12-3/TRBV12-4,-,TRBJ2-3,many,TGTGCCAGCAGTTCCCAAGGTAGCTCGAGGGCAGATACGCAGTATTTT,CASSSQGSSRADTQYF
TRBV24-1,TRBD2,TRBJ2-1,many,TGTGCCACCAGTGATCCCGGACTAGCGGGAGGTCGCAATGAGCAGTTCTTC,CATSDPGLAGGRNEQFF
TRBV12-3/TRBV12-4,-,TRBJ1-6,many,TGTGCCAGCAGTTTACGGAAAGATTCACCCCTCCACTTT,CASSLRKDSPLHF
TRBV20-1,-,TRBJ2-7,-,TGCAGTGCTAGAATTACAGGGATGCGCGAGCAGTACTTC,CSARITGMREQYF
TRBV11-3,-,TRBJ2-7,many,TGTGCCAGCAGCTTGGGACGTTTCGACGAGCAGTACTTC,CASSLGRFDEQYF
TRBV19,-,TRBJ2-2,-,TGTGCCAGTAGTATCGGGCGGCAGCCTAACACCGGGGAGCTGTTTTTT,CASSIGRQPNTGELFF
TRBV9,TRBD2,TRBJ2-7,many,TGTGCCAGCAGCGAGGGGGTTGGCGGGAGGATTTACGAGCAGTACTTC,CASSEGVGGRIYEQYF
TRBV5-1,-,TRBJ1-5,few,TGCGCCAGCAGCTTGGGGGACGGCCGCAATCAGCCCCAGCATTTT,CASSLGDGRNQPQHF
TRBV20-1,-,TRBJ2-1,many,TGCAGTGCTAGGCTCGGCAGTAGCTCCTACAATGAGCAGTTCTTC,CSARLGSSSYNEQFF
TRBV7-9,TRBD2,TRBJ2-7,many,TGTGCCAGCAGCTCCCGACTAGCGGGAGGGTACGAGCAGTACTTC,CASSSRLAGGYEQYF